These T cell receptor beta chains were read from a single sample in a study of monozygotic twins with inflammatory bowel disease. Using the 5' RACE reads, TCRdb records one entry per CDR3 protein without DNA. Recorded for this sample: fewer than 400,000 distinct CDR3 sequences. The sequenced sample consisted of blood. These receptors were collected from a human donor with ulcerative colitis or Crohn's disease, or a healthy co-twin of an affected twin (not recorded which). Each CDR3 is given with its conserved first and last residue.

J gene: TRBJ1-5
V gene: TRBV7-2
CDR3 protein: CASSLTGAVSNQPQHF

J gene: TRBJ2-3
V gene: TRBV5-1
CDR3 protein: CASSPRAGIGTDTQYF

J gene: TRBJ2-5
V gene: TRBV28
CDR3 protein: CASTEVIREPRDGQYF

J gene: TRBJ2-1
V gene: TRBV7-3
CDR3 protein: CARGEGVPAYNEQFF

J gene: TRBJ2-7
V gene: TRBV5-1
CDR3 protein: CASSPGASGDLYEQYF

J gene: TRBJ2-3
V gene: TRBV5-1
CDR3 protein: CASSDRTSGGNSDTQYF

J gene: TRBJ1-6
V gene: TRBV7-9
CDR3 protein: CASSLARPGDNSPLHF

J gene: TRBJ1-2
V gene: TRBV7-9
CDR3 protein: CASSGRSNYGYTF

J gene: TRBJ1-2
V gene: TRBV18
CDR3 protein: CASSMRQYYGYTF

J gene: TRBJ2-7
V gene: TRBV24-1
CDR3 protein: CATSDFYEQYF

J gene: TRBJ2-7
V gene: TRBV24-1
CDR3 protein: CATSRTGNYEQYF

J gene: TRBJ2-2
V gene: TRBV9
CDR3 protein: CASSVAGRANTGELFF

J gene: TRBJ2-2
V gene: TRBV5-1
CDR3 protein: CASSHRDTGELFF

J gene: TRBJ2-1
V gene: TRBV7-9
CDR3 protein: CASSLAGGKVFPFF

J gene: TRBJ2-1
V gene: TRBV9
CDR3 protein: CASSAWTSGRRNEQFF

J gene: TRBJ2-7
V gene: TRBV20-1
CDR3 protein: CSAVGGYSEQYF

J gene: TRBJ1-6
V gene: TRBV2
CDR3 protein: CASTGTYNSPLHF

J gene: TRBJ2-1
V gene: TRBV24-1
CDR3 protein: CATLGGAYNEQFF

J gene: TRBJ2-7
V gene: TRBV2
CDR3 protein: CASSWTVSYEQYF

J gene: TRBJ1-2
V gene: TRBV11-1
CDR3 protein: CASSLNRDDYGYTF

J gene: TRBJ1-2
V gene: TRBV6-6
CDR3 protein: CASSSDSSYGYTF

J gene: TRBJ1-2
V gene: TRBV24-1
CDR3 protein: CATSDGGQGYGYTF

J gene: TRBJ1-4
V gene: TRBV7-9
CDR3 protein: CASSLGAGPNEKLFF

J gene: TRBJ1-2
V gene: TRBV5-1
CDR3 protein: CASSLVGSDGYTF

J gene: TRBJ2-1
V gene: TRBV7-2
CDR3 protein: CASSSDSGTAPGDEQFF

J gene: TRBJ1-4
V gene: TRBV12-3/TRBV12-4
CDR3 protein: CASSAQVGGEKLFF

J gene: TRBJ1-2
V gene: TRBV3-1
CDR3 protein: CASSPRELGGYTF

J gene: TRBJ2-7
V gene: TRBV7-9
CDR3 protein: CASSLPGLADSYEQYF

J gene: TRBJ1-1
V gene: TRBV27
CDR3 protein: CASSLYPSAGAFF

J gene: TRBJ2-7
V gene: TRBV27
CDR3 protein: CASSSGLAGEGIFYEQYF

J gene: TRBJ1-5
V gene: TRBV20-1
CDR3 protein: CSARDREGRRPQHF

J gene: TRBJ2-1
V gene: TRBV29-1
CDR3 protein: CSVEVPPGNEQFF

J gene: TRBJ2-5
V gene: TRBV20-1
CDR3 protein: CSAQVLAGPQETQYF

J gene: TRBJ2-1
V gene: TRBV20-1
CDR3 protein: CSAYGSQGEFF

J gene: TRBJ2-3
V gene: TRBV11-2
CDR3 protein: CASSLVSGGAPDTQYF

J gene: TRBJ1-1
V gene: TRBV5-1
CDR3 protein: CASSLAQGNEAFF

J gene: TRBJ2-5
V gene: TRBV7-9
CDR3 protein: CASSLGTAGVEETQYF

J gene: TRBJ2-7
V gene: TRBV12-5
CDR3 protein: CASAPQDSYEQYF

J gene: TRBJ1-4
V gene: TRBV15
CDR3 protein: CATRVSGGGGNEKLFF

J gene: TRBJ1-1
V gene: TRBV6-2/TRBV6-3
CDR3 protein: CASSVSTEAFF

J gene: TRBJ2-5
V gene: TRBV10-3
CDR3 protein: CAIRMDGSETQYF

J gene: TRBJ1-5
V gene: TRBV7-2
CDR3 protein: CASSSRQGVSNQPQHF

J gene: TRBJ2-7
V gene: TRBV7-2
CDR3 protein: CASSVRDNYEQYF

J gene: TRBJ2-1
V gene: TRBV6-2/TRBV6-3
CDR3 protein: CASSQGAGEQFF

J gene: TRBJ1-5
V gene: TRBV6-6
CDR3 protein: CASSSNSFQHF

J gene: TRBJ1-1
V gene: TRBV5-1
CDR3 protein: CASSPGTGRRDTEAFF

J gene: TRBJ2-5
V gene: TRBV15
CDR3 protein: CATSRGGNFETQYF

J gene: TRBJ2-7
V gene: TRBV3-1
CDR3 protein: CASSQIQGAGEQYF

J gene: TRBJ2-5
V gene: TRBV5-1
CDR3 protein: CASKATEETQYF

J gene: TRBJ2-2
V gene: TRBV5-1
CDR3 protein: CASRDIDTGELFF

J gene: TRBJ1-1
V gene: TRBV29-1
CDR3 protein: CSVEERRLSEAFF

J gene: TRBJ2-1
V gene: TRBV5-4
CDR3 protein: CASSQTLRSNNEQFF

J gene: TRBJ2-7
V gene: TRBV7-2
CDR3 protein: CASSLSGQISYEQYF

J gene: TRBJ2-5
V gene: TRBV7-2
CDR3 protein: CASSRPDISQETQYF

J gene: TRBJ2-7
V gene: TRBV6-1
CDR3 protein: CASRTTSGGQHEQYF